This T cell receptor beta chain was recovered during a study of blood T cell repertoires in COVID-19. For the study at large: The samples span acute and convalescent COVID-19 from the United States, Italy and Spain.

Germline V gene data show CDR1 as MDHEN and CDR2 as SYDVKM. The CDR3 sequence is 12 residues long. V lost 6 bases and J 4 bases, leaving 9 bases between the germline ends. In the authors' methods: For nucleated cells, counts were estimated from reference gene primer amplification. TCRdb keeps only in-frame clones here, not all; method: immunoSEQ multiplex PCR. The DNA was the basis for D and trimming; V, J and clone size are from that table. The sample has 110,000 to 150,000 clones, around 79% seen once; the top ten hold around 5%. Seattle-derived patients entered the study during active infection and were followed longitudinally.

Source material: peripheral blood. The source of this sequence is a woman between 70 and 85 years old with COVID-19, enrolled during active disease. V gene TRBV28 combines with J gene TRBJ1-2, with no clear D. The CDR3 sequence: CASRQPIYGYTF. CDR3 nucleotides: TGTGCCAGCAGACAACCAATCTATGGCTACACCTTC.